The T cell receptor (beta chain) under discussion was sequenced for a study of radiation and T cells in renal cell carcinoma. V was cut by 1 base and J by 10 bases, with 11 bases left in between. Germline-derived CDR1 and CDR2 are LNHDA and SQIVND (reference sequence). The CDR3 spans 13 residues. The study, taken as a whole, reports: Irradiated tumors had higher TCR clonality than control tumors. Compared with controls, irradiated tumors had more, larger dominant CDR3 motifs.

Treatment meaning: treatment-naive control, cytoreductive nephrectomy. Controls were unirradiated tumors from treatment-naive cytoreductive nephrectomy patients. This renal cell carcinoma was of the clear cell type. Assay used: immunoSEQ multiplex PCR; TCRdb lists only in-frame clones, some missing. This table has about 9,700 clones, about 66% appearing once. In its sample, this clone was seen once. Antigen specificity is unknown. The clonotype originates from a man aged 55-75 years with renal cell carcinoma. The J gene is TRBJ2-1, the V gene TRBV19; D gene unclear. This specimen consisted of tumor tissue, obtained from a patient whose treatment was nephrectomy without radiotherapy. The CDR3 bases are TGTGCCAGTAGTATAGTTGGGGTGGGGGAGCAGTTCTTC. Protein sequence: CASSIVGVGEQFF.